The source of this T cell receptor beta chain is a study of shared clonotypes between healthy human individuals. Study findings and constraints: Shared across several donors were around 4.7% of the naive CD4 clonotypes. Across subsets, estimated richness was generally greater for naive than for memory populations.

The assay ran at deep level. Here immunoSEQ multiplex PCR was the method, and the copy in TCRdb shows in-frame clones only, minus some. Found here are approximately 1.5 million clones, 98% of them singletons; the top ten hold 0.4% to 0.45%. A remark on this clone: What it recognizes is unknown.

The sequencing sample was made of naive CD4+ T cells sorted from blood. The subset was: CD45RA+ positively selected. The sequence came from a young man in good health.

DNA of the CDR3: TGCGCCAGCAGCTTGGCATTGGTGTCTAGCGGGAGGGGTGAGTGGTTCTTC. It translates to CASSLALVSSGRGEWFF. V is TRBV5-1 and J is TRBJ2-1, with 12 bases aligning to TRBD2. This CDR3 is built from 17 residues. Germline trimming cut 0 bases from V and 15 bases from J; bases unmatched to any gene: 16. Germline CDR1 is SGHRS and CDR2 is YFSETQ.